These T cell receptor beta chains were read from a single sample in a study of blood T cell repertoires in COVID-19. TCRdb's table, derived via immunoSEQ multiplex PCR, lists solely in-frame clones and lacks some. Altogether some 230,000 clones are present, about 85% being singletons, with the ten largest covering approximately 5%. Source material: peripheral blood. The source is a woman aged 60 to 75 who had recovered from COVID-19. Each CDR3 is given with its conserved first and last residue. Each record gives: clone size, D gene, V gene, J gene, CDR3 protein, CDR3 DNA. A D gene is named only where the DNA matches it firmly. The size entry is marked missing in some rows and otherwise reads once, few, many or a size class.

once,TRBD2,TRBV4-2,TRBJ2-7,CASSPLSGTSGVISYEQYF,TGTGCCAGCAGCCCTCTTTCCGGGACTAGCGGGGTTATCTCCTACGAGCAGTACTTC
-,-,TRBV2,TRBJ2-7,CASSEGGTAYEQYF,TGTGCCAGCAGTGAAGGGGGGACTGCATACGAGCAGTACTTC
-,TRBD1,TRBV27,TRBJ2-7,CASSLKQGAYEQYF,TGTGCCAGCAGTTTAAAACAGGGGGCCTACGAGCAGTACTTC
-,TRBD2,TRBV5-1,TRBJ2-2,CASSLGAGDTGELFF,TGCGCCAGCAGCTTGGGGGCGGGGGACACCGGGGAGCTGTTTTTT
-,TRBD2,TRBV6-1,TRBJ2-3,CASSEIAGGTDTQYF,TGTGCCAGCAGTGAAATAGCGGGGGGCACAGATACGCAGTATTTT
-,TRBD2,TRBV7-2,TRBJ2-7,CASSLGLAGGEQYF,TGTGCCAGCAGCTTAGGACTAGCGGGTGGGGAGCAGTACTTC
-,-,TRBV4-1,TRBJ1-6,CASSQVAVDSPLHF,TGCGCCAGCAGCCAAGTTGCGGTGGATTCACCCCTCCACTTT
-,TRBD1,TRBV6-1,TRBJ2-3,CASSERTGVDTQYF,TGTGCCAGCAGTGAACGGACAGGGGTGGATACGCAGTATTTT
-,-,TRBV6-5,TRBJ1-2,CASSPGADYGYTF,TGTGCCAGCTCCCCAGGAGCGGATTATGGCTACACCTTC
-,TRBD1,TRBV25-1,TRBJ1-2,CASSEGVTGGDYGYTF,TGTGCCAGCAGTGAAGGTGTTACAGGGGGAGACTATGGCTACACCTTC
-,-,TRBV7-6,TRBJ2-5,CASSQRPPRGVETQYF,TGTGCCAGCAGCCAGCGGCCACCCAGGGGGGTAGAGACCCAGTACTTC
-,-,TRBV1,TRBJ2-3,CTSSHGVPAPQSGAGDFTDTQYF,TGCACCAGCAGCCATGGTGTCCCCGCTCCACAATCGGGAGCGGGGGACTTCACAGATACGCAGTATTTT
once,-,TRBV5-1,TRBJ1-6,CASSRGQSSYNSPLHF,TGCGCCAGCAGCCGCGGACAGAGCTCCTATAATTCACCCCTCCACTTT
once,TRBD1,TRBV19,TRBJ1-1,CASSRRQGEAFF,TGTGCCAGTAGTAGAAGACAGGGCGAAGCTTTCTTT
-,TRBD1,TRBV4-2,TRBJ1-6,CASSQDPRGPGNSPLHF,TGTGCCAGCAGCCAAGACCCCAGGGGGCCGGGTAATTCACCCCTCCACTTT
-,TRBD1,TRBV19,TRBJ1-6,CASGTGTGGNSPLHF,TGTGCCAGCGGGACGGGAACAGGGGGGAATTCACCCCTCCACTTT
-,-,TRBV3-1/TRBV3-2,TRBJ1-2,CASSQEIGSTLGYTF,TGTGCCAGCAGCCAAGAGATAGGGAGCACCCTCGGCTACACCTTC
-,TRBD1,TRBV7-9,TRBJ1-5,CASSLQGAYSNQPQHF,TGTGCCAGCAGCTTGCAGGGGGCCTATAGCAATCAGCCCCAGCATTTT
-,TRBD2,TRBV7-2,TRBJ2-2,CASSFTSGGGELFF,TGTGCCAGCAGCTTTACTAGCGGGGGCGGAGAGCTGTTTTTT
-,TRBD2,TRBV6-2/TRBV6-3,TRBJ2-7,CASSYSSGGVSYEQYF,TGTGCCAGCAGTTACTCGAGCGGGGGGGTCTCCTACGAGCAGTACTTC
-,-,TRBV28,TRBJ1-2,CASRQDGVSNYGYTF,TGTGCCAGCCGCCAAGACGGAGTCTCTAACTATGGCTACACCTTC
-,TRBD1,TRBV27,TRBJ1-1,CASRRGQGLNTEAFF,TGTGCCAGCAGGCGGGGACAGGGTTTAAACACTGAAGCTTTCTTT
-,TRBD2,TRBV9,TRBJ2-3,CASSPRLAGGSDTQYF,TGTGCCAGCAGCCCACGTCTAGCGGGGGGCTCGGATACGCAGTATTTT
-,TRBD1,TRBV3-1/TRBV3-2,TRBJ2-5,CASSKDRVRETQYF,TGTGCCAGCAGCAAGGACAGGGTTCGGGAGACCCAGTACTTC
-,-,TRBV5-5,TRBJ1-2,CASSLASGVGSYTF,TGTGCCAGCAGCTTGGCCTCCGGGGTAGGAAGCTACACCTTC
once,-,TRBV5-1,TRBJ2-5,CASRLGVRETQYF,TGCGCCAGCAGGCTCGGGGTGCGGGAGACCCAGTACTTC
-,TRBD2,TRBV9,TRBJ2-3,CASNLAGVTDTQYF,TGTGCCAGCAATCTAGCGGGGGTCACAGATACGCAGTATTTT